This entry lists 26 T cell receptor beta chains sequenced from one sample in a study of blood T cells in healthy people across ages. Alongside a J-beta primer mix, a sample-barcoded 5' primer served in a second PCR lasting 7 to 11 cycles. Each CDR3 protein is one row after TCRdb ran MiXCR on the 5' RACE reads. The sample yields about 730,000 distinct CDR3 sequences, roughly 41% seen once. Sequencing input: blood. These receptors originate from a woman aged 60-75 years in good health.

This clonotype was detected a few times. The chain has TRBV28 and TRBJ2-3, with 7 positions matching TRBD2. Germline CDR1 MDHEN, CDR2 SYDVKM. CDR3 length: 16 amino acids. Unmatched junction bases numbered 8, after V lost 4 bases and J lost 1 base. CDR3 sequence reads: CASSYRSGIGTDTQYF. Written as DNA, the CDR3 is TGTGCCAGCAGTTACAGGAGCGGGATTGGCACAGATACGCAGTATTTT.

The genes are TRBV21-1 and TRBJ2-5; whether TRBD1, the table's D call, matches the DNA was not checked. The J call may be incorrect, as the DNA end agrees better with TRBJ2-7. TRBV21-1 is described as a pseudogene. This CDR3 is 14 amino acids long. CDR3 in DNA: TGTGCCAGCAGCAAAGAACGGACAAATTACGAGCAGTACTTC. The encoded protein is CASSKERTNYEQYF.

The chain carries TRBV20-1 and TRBJ2-3; 13 nucleotides align to TRBD2. The CDR3 runs 16 residues. The V gene's germline CDR1 is DFQATT and CDR2 SNEGSKA (reference sequence). V lost 4 bases to trimming and J lost 2 bases; unmatched junction nucleotides: 6. The CDR3 DNA sequence: TGCAGTGCTACCCTGGGACTAGCGGGGTTCACAGATACGCAGTATTTT. The encoded protein is CSATLGLAGFTDTQYF.

The gene calls are TRBV5-6 and TRBJ1-1, with 9 bases lining up with TRBD1. After removal of 3 bases from V and 3 bases from J, the junction contained 6 bases not matched to a gene. Germline CDR1 and CDR2: SGHDT and YYEEEE. The CDR3 is 15 amino acids. CDR3 in amino acids: CASSWGTGKYTEAFF. CDR3 DNA sequence: TGTGCCAGCAGCTGGGGGACAGGGAAATACACTGAAGCTTTCTTT.

This clonotype was detected many times. The chain carries TRBV12-3 or TRBV12-4 and TRBJ2-5; 8 nucleotides align to TRBD1. The CDR3 length is 15 residues. Losses at the gene ends were 6 bases for V and 2 bases for J; bases not matched to a gene: 8. DNA of the CDR3: TGTGCCAGCAGACCCGGGACAGGACAACAAGAGACCCAGTACTTC. It translates to CASRPGTGQQETQYF.

The chain has TRBV7-6 and TRBJ2-7; TRBD2 might be the D (5 bases). CDR1 is SGHVS, CDR2 FNYEAQ, per germline. V lost 4 bases, J lost 3 bases, and 19 bases lay in between. The CDR3 loop spans 16 amino acids. CDR3 sequence (DNA): TGTGCCAGCAGCTCCATTCGAGAGGGCCGGCTCTACGAGCAGTACTTC. Amino acids: CASSSIREGRLYEQYF.

J is TRBJ2-3 and V is TRBV13; 10 positions agree with TRBD2. There are 19 residues in the CDR3. V trimming: 2 bases; J trimming: 0 bases; junction bases outside the gene matches: 11. Germline V lookup: CDR1 PRHDT, CDR2 FYEKMQ (reference sequence). Here the CDR3 reads CASSLTSPLAGASTDTQYF. CDR3 DNA: TGTGCCAGCAGCTTAACGAGTCCCCTAGCGGGAGCGAGCACAGATACGCAGTATTTT.

A note on this clonotype: It may be a read error: a sequence one base away is much more abundant. V is TRBV2 and J is TRBJ2-3; D unclear. Per germline, CDR1 SNHLY and CDR2 FYNNEI. Trimming removed 10 bases at V and 0 bases at J, with 14 bases between. The CDR3 has 14 residues. The CDR3 nucleotides are TGTGCCAACAGACGGCTAGTGAGCACAGATACGCAGTATTTT. Translation: CANRRLVSTDTQYF.

A few counts support this clonotype. The chain carries TRBV3-1 and TRBJ1-5; unclear D gene. Germline lookup yields CDR1 LGHDT and CDR2 YNNKEL (reference sequence). This CDR3 spans 16 amino acids. V was cut by 7 bases and J by 3 bases, with 19 bases left in between. The CDR3 here is CASTEQRLILNQPQHF. CDR3 in DNA: TGTGCCAGCACCGAACAAAGGCTGATTCTCAATCAGCCCCAGCATTTT.

This clonotype has only a few counts. The chain couples TRBV29-1 to TRBJ1-1; tentative D call: TRBD1 (6 bases). Germline V gives CDR1 SQVTM, CDR2 ANQGSEA. V was trimmed by 0 bases and J by 5 bases, leaving 10 bases between them. The CDR3 length is 13 residues. The CDR3 bases are TGCAGCGTTGAAGAAGGGGGGGTAACTGAAGCTTTCTTT. It codes for CSVEEGGVTEAFF.

The CDR3 sequence: CASSSRDRSDDNEQYF. CDR3 DNA sequence: TGCGCCAGCAGTTCCCGGGACAGGAGTGATGACAATGAGCAGTACTTC. This chain joins TRBV5-1 and TRBJ2-7; 8 nucleotides match TRBD1. The CDR3 runs to 16 residues. The V segment lost 5 bases and the J segment 7 bases; nucleotides outside the gene matches: 17. CDR1 and CDR2 from the germline V gene are SGHRS and YFSETQ. Complete variable domain (other parts from reference TRBV5-1 and TRBJ2-7): KAGVTQTPRYLIKTRGQQVTLSCSPISGHRSVSWYQQTPGQGLQFLFEYFSETQRNKGNFPGRFSGRQFSNSRSEMNVSTLELGDSALYLCASSSRDRSDDNEQYFGPGTRLTVT.

The chain is built from TRBV10-3 and TRBJ2-2; D gene ambiguous. Per germline, CDR1 ENHRY and CDR2 SYGVKD. The CDR3 length is 14 residues. Trimming stripped 8 bases from V and 5 bases from J, with 15 bases between. The CDR3 region is CAIGTNEWTGELFF. Here the CDR3 DNA reads TGTGCCATCGGAACGAACGAATGGACCGGGGAGCTGTTTTTT.

Worth noting for this clonotype: A read error may explain this, as a much larger clone is one base away. The chain uses TRBV10-3 and TRBJ2-7, with 9 positions matching TRBD2. The J call is uncertain, as TRBJ2-5 better fits the DNA end. Germline V gives CDR1 ENHRY, CDR2 SYGVKD. The CDR3 runs 15 residues. CDR3 region: CAISCAGGIGETQYF. The CDR3 DNA follows: TGTGCCATCAGCTGCGCGGGAGGGATCGGAGAGACCCAGTACTTC.

This clonotype was recorded only once. This rearrangement joins TRBV6-2 or TRBV6-3 to TRBJ1-6; no firm D call. Trimming left V 7 bases short and J 9 bases short, with 22 bases between. The CDR3 is 16 amino acids. Germline loops: CDR1 MNHEY, CDR2 SVGEGT. The CDR3 sequence is CASNSPLRQAASPLHF. CDR3 DNA: TGTGCCAGCAACTCCCCCCTCCGGCAGGCGGCTTCACCCCTCCACTTT.

This clonotype was recorded only once. The chain carries TRBV29-1 and TRBJ2-1; no definite D call. The J call may be mistaken, given a closer DNA end match to TRBJ2-7. Germline CDR1 is SQVTM and CDR2 is ANQGSEA. CDR3 length: 14 amino acids. The CDR3 nucleotides are TGCAGCGTTAAAGGTCGAGCAACCTACAATGAGCAGTACTTC. This codes for CSVKGRATYNEQYF.

This chain uses TRBV4-3 with TRBJ1-3; D gene uncertain. The V end was cut by 2 bases, the J end by 8 bases, with 10 bases between. CDR3 size: 13 residues. Germline loops: CDR1 LGHNA, CDR2 YSLEER. CDR3 nucleotide sequence: TGCGCCAGCAGCCAATCACGCCGAGACACCATATATTTT. This gives the protein CASSQSRRDTIYF.

This clonotype was found a few times. This chain links TRBV10-3 with TRBJ1-1, with 10 bases aligning to TRBD1. The CDR3 covers 15 residues. Germline V lookup: CDR1 ENHRY, CDR2 SYGVKD. V lost 7 bases, J lost 1 base, and 6 bases stayed unmatched. CDR3 nucleotides: TGTGCCATCACTAAACGGGACAGGGGGAACACTGAAGCTTTCTTT. This sequence encodes CAITKRDRGNTEAFF.

The chain is built from TRBV2 and TRBJ2-1; 7 nucleotides align to TRBD2. Germline V gene sequence: CDR1 SNHLY, CDR2 FYNNEI. CDR3 length equals 14 residues. After removal of 6 bases from V and 5 bases from J, the junction contained 7 bases not matched to a gene. The CDR3 loop reads CASRPGLSHNEQFF. CDR3 in DNA: TGTGCCAGCAGACCGGGACTATCACACAATGAGCAGTTCTTC.

This clonotype has a handful of counts. This sequence joins TRBV6-5 and TRBJ1-2, with D tentatively TRBD1 (6 bases). The germline CDR1 and CDR2 sequences are MNHEY and SVGAGI. Trimming pared 6 bases from V and 7 bases from J, leaving 12 bases between. The length of the CDR3 is 12 residues. The CDR3 DNA follows: TGTGCCAGCAGAAAACAGGGTAGTGGCTACACCTTC. This gives the protein CASRKQGSGYTF.

The gene calls are TRBV9 and TRBJ2-7; possible D gene TRBD1, 5 bases. CDR1 and CDR2 from the germline V gene are SGDLS and YYNGEE. The CDR3 length is 15 residues. Between the trimmed V and J ends, which lost 6 bases and 3 bases, there was a span of 19 bases. The CDR3 region is CASTPSQDNNYEQYF. The CDR3 DNA reads TGTGCCAGCACACCATCTCAGGACAATAACTACGAGCAGTACTTC.

Worth noting for this clonotype: Mismatch with germline at one junction end may stem from a read error. This chain joins TRBV5-1 and TRBJ2-3, with TRBD2 matching 15 bases. CDR1 and CDR2 (germline): SGHRS, YFSETQ. The CDR3 covers 16 residues. The CDR3 DNA reads as TGCGCCAGCAGCTATGGGACTAGCGGGGGGCCGGATACGCGGTATTTT. Translation: CASSYGTSGGPDTRYF.

This clonotype was picked up a small number of times. The V and J genes are TRBV20-1 and TRBJ2-1; the D gene is possibly TRBD2 (6 bases). This CDR3 comprises 15 residues. Germline V gives CDR1 DFQATT, CDR2 SNEGSKA (reference sequence). The V end was cut by 6 bases, the J end by 0 bases, with 15 bases between. CDR3 DNA: TGCAGTGCCAAACTAGCTTCTAGCTCCTACAATGAGCAGTTCTTC. Protein sequence: CSAKLASSSYNEQFF.

This clonotype has just one count. The J gene is TRBJ2-2, the V gene TRBV7-2; TRBD1 matches 8 bases. Germline values: CDR1 SGHTA, CDR2 FQGNSA. J lost 6 bases, V lost 5 bases, and 8 bases had no gene match. This CDR3 region has 15 residues. CDR3 in amino acids: CASSRTGNFAGELFF. The CDR3 bases are TGTGCCAGCAGCCGGACAGGGAATTTCGCCGGGGAGCTGTTTTTT.

This clonotype was seen once. The chain uses TRBV9 and TRBJ1-2; possibly TRBD1 for D (6 bases). V was shortened by 3 bases and J by 8 bases, with 20 bases between the two germline ends. CDR3 size: 15 residues. Germline V gene sequence: CDR1 SGDLS, CDR2 YYNGEE. This CDR3 reads CASSAQGLGVGGYTF. The CDR3, as DNA: TGTGCCAGCAGCGCACAGGGACTAGGTGTAGGGGGCTACACCTTC.

This clonotype came up a few times. The rearrangement uses TRBV6-1 and TRBJ2-5; TRBD2 aligns across 9 bases. The CDR3 is 17 amino acids. Germline lookup yields CDR1 MNHNS and CDR2 SASEGT. V dropped 4 bases and J dropped 1; count of bases not matched to a gene: 10. For the CDR3, the DNA is TGTGCCAGCAGTGGTTTAGCGGGGGAAATGACCCAAGAGACCCAGTACTTC. Amino acids: CASSGLAGEMTQETQYF.

There are many counts of this clonotype. The J gene is TRBJ2-7, the V gene TRBV29-1; possibly TRBD1 or TRBD2 for D (6 bases each). The V end lost 4 bases, the J end lost 6 bases, and 19 bases lay between the germline ends. Germline CDR1 reads SQVTM; CDR2 reads ANQGSEA. The CDR3 totals 14 residues. The CDR3 sequence: CSVGGGGTRGEQYF. DNA for the CDR3: TGCAGCGTTGGCGGAGGGGGAACCCGGGGCGAGCAGTACTTC.